A single sample is the source of the 30 T cell receptor beta chains below, sequenced in a study of cytomegalovirus exposure and HLA in healthy donors. Primers: 60 Vbeta forward and 13 Jbeta reverse. Assay used: immunoSEQ multiplex PCR; TCRdb lists only in-frame clones, some missing. The table records about 160,000 clones, over 65% of them present only once. The source material was PBMCs. Source of these receptors: a woman in her thirties or forties in good health and CMV-seronegative.

The J gene is TRBJ2-6, the V gene TRBV5-1; TRBD1 might be the D (5 bases). The CDR3 extends over 15 amino acids. CDR1 and CDR2 from the germline V gene are SGHRS and YFSETQ. The V gene lost 3 bases and the J gene lost 0 bases, with 7 bases spanning the gap. CDR3 DNA sequence: TGCGCCAGCAGCTCCGACAGCTCTGGGGCCAACGTCCTGACTTTC. Amino acids: CASSSDSSGANVLTF.

The chain uses TRBV10-3 and TRBJ1-2, with TRBD1 matching 7 bases. Germline CDR1 and CDR2: ENHRY and SYGVKD. The junction had 21 bases not matched to a gene; V was cut back by 6 bases and J by 8 bases. The CDR3 covers 17 residues. The CDR3 coding sequence is TGTGCCATCAGCGTGAATGGATTTCTTGGTACAGGGGAAGGCTACACCTTC. It translates to CAISVNGFLGTGEGYTF.

This sequence joins TRBV5-1 and TRBJ1-4, with unresolved D. Trimming pared 2 bases from V and 7 bases from J, leaving 12 bases between. The V gene's germline CDR1 is SGHRS and CDR2 YFSETQ. The CDR3 length is 14 residues. The CDR3, as DNA: TGCGCCAGCAGCTTTAGGCCTGGGAGTGAAAAACTGTTTTTT. Translation: CASSFRPGSEKLFF. Supplemented by reference TRBV5-1 and TRBJ1-4, the full variable domain reads KAGVTQTPRYLIKTRGQQVTLSCSPISGHRSVSWYQQTPGQGLQFLFEYFSETQRNKGNFPGRFSGRQFSNSRSEMNVSTLELGDSALYLCASSFRPGSEKLFFGSGTQLSVL.

This clone has a handful of counts. The V call is TRBV28, the J call TRBJ2-1; tentatively, D is TRBD1 (6 bases). CDR1 and CDR2 (germline): MDHEN, SYDVKM. Trimming took off 3 bases at V and 8 bases at J, with 14 bases between the two ends. The CDR3 totals 14 residues. CDR3 coding DNA: TGTGCCAGCAGTTTTGGGGGCCCGATCCATGAGCAGTTCTTC. As protein: CASSFGGPIHEQFF.

CDR3 coding DNA: TGTGCCAGCAGTGAAAGCAGAGGCTTGTATGGCTACACCTTC. It codes for CASSESRGLYGYTF. V usage is TRBV6-1 and J usage is TRBJ1-2; D gene unclear. The CDR3 extends over 14 amino acids. V lost 2 bases and J 5 bases, leaving 12 bases between the germline ends. Germline loops: CDR1 MNHNS, CDR2 SASEGT.

This chain links TRBV4-1 with TRBJ2-7; possible D gene TRBD2, 5 bases. The CDR3 runs to 15 residues. CDR1 MGHRA and CDR2 YSYEKL come from the germline V gene. V lost 0 bases to trimming and J lost 1 base, with 10 bases between them. This CDR3 is CASSQDPGKSYEQYF. For the CDR3, the DNA is TGCGCCAGCAGCCAAGATCCCGGGAAGTCCTACGAGCAGTACTTC.

The gene calls are TRBV7-9 and TRBJ1-4; a weak D match, TRBD1 (6 bases). CDR3 length: 14 residues. Germline V gives CDR1 SEHNR, CDR2 FQNEAQ (reference sequence). Trimming pared 11 bases from V and 8 bases from J, leaving 21 bases between. CDR3 nucleotides: TGTGCCGCCCAAGGTGCAGGGGTAGGGGAAAAACTGTTTTTT. Amino acids: CAAQGAGVGEKLFF.

The rearrangement joins TRBV19 to TRBJ2-1; no clear D gene. CDR1 is LNHDA and CDR2 is SQIVND in the germline V gene (reference sequence). V lost 8 bases and J lost 1, with 3 bases in between. The CDR3 loop spans 11 amino acids. In DNA, the CDR3 is TGTGCCAGTCGGTCCTACAATGAGCAGTTCTTC. The encoded protein is CASRSYNEQFF.

The J gene is TRBJ2-1, the V gene TRBV5-1; 7 bases agree with TRBD1. The CDR3 covers 14 residues. Germline V lookup: CDR1 SGHRS, CDR2 YFSETQ. V shed 1 base and J 8 bases; nucleotides not matched to a gene: 6. The CDR3 is CASSLFRGIDEQFF. In DNA form, the CDR3 reads TGCGCCAGCAGCTTGTTCAGGGGGATCGATGAGCAGTTCTTC.

The table lists this clone with a count of one. The chain has TRBV7-9 and TRBJ2-3; TRBD1 might be the D (6 bases). This CDR3 has 14 residues. Germline-derived CDR1 and CDR2 are SEHNR and FQNEAQ (reference sequence). The V end was cut by 5 bases, the J end by 4 bases, with 13 bases between. The CDR3 DNA reads TGTGCCAGCAGCGTTGGCAGGGGTCCAGATACGCAGTATTTT. Protein product: CASSVGRGPDTQYF.

The rearrangement uses TRBV7-8 and TRBJ2-1, with 16 bases matching TRBD2. Trimming removed 3 bases from V and 0 bases from J; junction bases left unmatched: 8. Germline lookup yields CDR1 SGHVS and CDR2 FQNEAQ. The CDR3 has 20 residues. The CDR3: CASSFPGLAGGPSSYNEQFF. CDR3 DNA sequence: TGTGCCAGCAGCTTCCCGGGACTAGCGGGGGGGCCAAGCTCCTACAATGAGCAGTTCTTC.

This clone was picked up one time. This sequence joins TRBV28 and TRBJ1-5; 10 nucleotides agree with TRBD1. J was trimmed by 8 bases and V by 3 bases; bases with no gene match: 4. Germline CDR1 MDHEN, CDR2 SYDVKM. This CDR3 contains 14 residues. The chain's CDR3 is CASSFGTGAEPQHF. In DNA, the CDR3 is TGTGCCAGCAGTTTCGGGACAGGGGCGGAGCCCCAGCATTTT.

The V and J genes are TRBV20-1 and TRBJ1-1; D is ambiguous. V lost 1 base and J 10 bases, leaving 10 bases between the germline ends. The CDR3 sequence is 11 residues long. The V gene's germline CDR1 is DFQATT and CDR2 SNEGSKA (reference sequence). As DNA, the CDR3 is TGCAGTGCTAGAGGTAGAGGTCCAGCTTTCTTT. Its translation is CSARGRGPAFF.

This sequence joins TRBV4-1 and TRBJ2-7, with D possibly TRBD1 on 6 matching bases. CDR3 length: 13 residues. Germline CDR1 reads MGHRA; CDR2 reads YSYEKL. Trimming stripped 7 bases from V and 3 bases from J, with 13 bases between. The CDR3 bases are TGCGCCAGCACCACGGACAGAAACTACGAGCAGTACTTC. Translated, it gives CASTTDRNYEQYF.

This clone was counted between two and nine times. This sample includes further DNA sequences coding for the same CDR3. The CDR3 loop is CSVGAGWAMNTEAFF. The CDR3, as DNA: TGCAGCGTTGGTGCGGGGTGGGCTATGAACACTGAAGCTTTCTTT. The rearrangement joins TRBV29-1 to TRBJ1-1; D call uncertain. Trimming took 4 bases from V and 0 from J, leaving 15 bases between them. Looked up from germline, CDR1 is SQVTM and CDR2 is ANQGSEA. This CDR3 comprises 15 residues.

This chain links TRBV6-1 with TRBJ1-1; D might be TRBD1 (6 bases). The V end lost 0 bases, the J end lost 6 bases, and 14 bases lay between the germline ends. Germline V CDR1 and CDR2: MNHNS, SASEGT. The CDR3 is made up of 15 amino acids. CDR3 loop: CASSEAGAGVPEAFF. The CDR3 nucleotides read TGTGCCAGCAGTGAAGCAGGGGCAGGGGTCCCTGAAGCTTTCTTT.

The rearrangement joins TRBV6-6 to TRBJ2-2, with 9 nucleotides matching TRBD1. The CDR3 spans 15 residues. Trimming at V came to 5 bases and at J to 4 bases, leaving 5 bases not matched to a gene. Germline V gives CDR1 MNHNY, CDR2 SVGAGI (reference sequence). CDR3 loop: CASSLGQGITGELFF. CDR3 nucleotide sequence: TGTGCCAGCAGTCTAGGACAGGGGATCACCGGGGAGCTGTTTTTT.

The J gene is TRBJ1-4, the V gene TRBV27; no clear D gene. CDR3 size: 13 residues. Germline values: CDR1 MNHEY, CDR2 SMNVEV (reference sequence). Trimming removed 3 bases from V and 3 bases from J, with 5 bases in between. Here the CDR3 reads CASSLQSNEKLFF. The CDR3 bases are TGTGCCAGCAGTTTGCAGTCTAATGAAAAACTGTTTTTT.

Concerning this clone: A junction boundary mismatches the germline segment, possibly from a read error. V is TRBV7-9 and J is TRBJ1-1; D is unresolved. Germline lookup yields CDR1 SEHNR and CDR2 FQNEAQ (reference sequence). CDR3 length: 12 amino acids. The chain's CDR3 is CSSPGMNTEAFF. CDR3 sequence (DNA): TGTTCCAGCCCGGGAATGAACACTGAAGCTTTCTTT. The full variable domain, rest sourced from reference TRBV7-9 and TRBJ1-1, is DTGVSQNPRHKITKRGQNVTFRCDPISEHNRLYWYRQTLGQGPEFLTYFQNEAQLEKSRLLSDRFSAERPKGSFSTLEIQRTEQGDSAMYLCSSPGMNTEAFFGQGTRLTVV.

The V and J genes are TRBV5-4 and TRBJ2-3; 9 bases agree with TRBD1. The CDR3 is 17 amino acids. Germline V gives CDR1 SGHNT, CDR2 YYREEE (reference sequence). Trimming cost V 5 bases and J 2 bases; bases outside gene matches: 12. CDR3 in DNA: TGTGCCAGCAGTGTCCCGGGACAGGGATCTAACACAGATACGCAGTATTTT. Translated: CASSVPGQGSNTDTQYF. Using reference TRBV5-4 and TRBJ2-3 for the parts outside the CDR3, the full variable domain is ETGVTQSPTHLIKTRGQQVTLRCSSQSGHNTVSWYQQALGQGPQFIFQYYREEENGRGNFPPRFSGLQFPNYSSELNVNALELDDSALYLCASSVPGQGSNTDTQYFGPGTRLTVL.

V is TRBV19 and J is TRBJ2-5; 13 nucleotides agree with TRBD2. The V gene end was trimmed by 7 bases and the J gene end by 9 bases; junction bases not matched to a gene: 11. CDR3 length: 15 residues. Germline lookup yields CDR1 LNHDA and CDR2 SQIVND (reference sequence). The CDR3 loop reads CASTRLAGGQGAQYF. The CDR3 DNA sequence: TGTGCCAGTACCCGACTAGCGGGGGGCCAAGGGGCCCAGTACTTC.

The chain recombines TRBV6-1 with TRBJ1-4; a weak D match, TRBD1 (6 bases). Trimming removed 4 bases from V and 4 bases from J, with 10 bases in between. Germline V gene data show CDR1 as MNHNS and CDR2 as SASEGT. The CDR3 covers 14 residues. In DNA form, the CDR3 reads TGTGCCAGCAGTGTACAGGGATATAATGAAAAACTGTTTTTT. Translated, it gives CASSVQGYNEKLFF.

This chain connects TRBV10-3 to TRBJ1-1; 7 bases are a match to TRBD1. This CDR3 is 14 amino acids long. With 6 bases clipped from V and 4 bases from J, the junction kept 8 bases outside the gene matches. Germline V CDR1 and CDR2: ENHRY, SYGVKD. The CDR3 is CAIRQGLGATEAFF. CDR3 nucleotides: TGTGCCATCAGACAGGGGCTGGGGGCCACTGAAGCTTTCTTT.

This clone was detected only a few times. This chain uses TRBV10-1 with TRBJ2-1; D unresolved. Germline V lookup: CDR1 WNHNN, CDR2 SYGVQD (reference sequence). This CDR3 is built from 15 residues. V dropped 6 bases and J dropped 0 bases, with 12 bases sitting between them. In DNA form, the CDR3 reads TGCGCCAGCAGCATGGCGTCAGGCTCCTACAATGAGCAGTTCTTC. Encoded protein: CASSMASGSYNEQFF.

This chain links TRBV5-4 with TRBJ2-2; the match to TRBD1 covers 7 bases. This CDR3 is 16 amino acids long. Losses at the gene ends were 0 bases for V and 5 bases for J; bases not matched to a gene: 7. Germline CDR1 reads SGHNT; CDR2 reads YYREEE (reference sequence). CDR3 DNA sequence: TGTGCCAGCAGCTTGGAGCAGACAGGGAGTACCGGGGAGCTGTTTTTT. Translated: CASSLEQTGSTGELFF.

The CDR3: CASSPQGTGMTGELFF. CDR3 DNA sequence: TGTGCCAGCTCACCGCAAGGGACAGGGATGACCGGGGAGCTGTTTTTT. This rearrangement joins TRBV18 to TRBJ2-2, with TRBD1 matching 9 bases. Germline CDR1 KGHSH, CDR2 LQKENI. J lost 5 bases, V lost 3 bases, and 7 bases had no gene match. CDR3 length equals 16 residues.

The rearrangement joins TRBV5-4 to TRBJ2-4, with 7 nucleotides matching TRBD1. V dropped 5 bases and J dropped 2; count of bases not matched to a gene: 7. The CDR3 totals 15 residues. The V gene's germline CDR1 is SGHNT and CDR2 YYREEE (reference sequence). This chain's CDR3 is CASRSQQGTKNIQYF. Written as DNA, the CDR3 is TGTGCCAGCAGATCCCAACAGGGGACCAAAAACATTCAGTACTTC.

This clone occurred many times. This chain links TRBV5-5 with TRBJ2-1, with 7 bases aligning to TRBD2. Germline CDR1 SGHKS, CDR2 YYEKEE (reference sequence). With V trimmed by 3 bases and J by 1 base, 10 bases remained unmatched. The CDR3 contains 17 residues. CDR3 residues: CASSSRSSGLSYNEQFF. The CDR3 DNA reads as TGTGCCAGCAGCTCACGGTCTAGCGGCCTTTCCTACAATGAGCAGTTCTTC.

This sequence joins TRBV29-1 and TRBJ2-5, with D possibly TRBD2 on 6 matching bases. Trimming cost V 4 bases and J 2 bases, with 8 bases left between them. This CDR3 has 12 amino acids. Per germline, CDR1 SQVTM and CDR2 ANQGSEA. The CDR3 DNA follows: TGCAGCGTTGTTGGGGGGCAAGAGACCCAGTACTTC. It is translated as CSVVGGQETQYF.

In this sample, this clone turned up a few times. The chain uses TRBV19 and TRBJ1-1; weak D call: TRBD1 (6 bases). Trimming stripped 6 bases from V and 2 bases from J, with 13 bases between. The CDR3 has 14 amino acids. CDR1 and CDR2 (germline): LNHDA, SQIVND (reference sequence). The DNA of the CDR3 is TGTGCCAGTAGCCGACAGGCGGCAAACACTGAAGCTTTCTTT. Encoded protein: CASSRQAANTEAFF.